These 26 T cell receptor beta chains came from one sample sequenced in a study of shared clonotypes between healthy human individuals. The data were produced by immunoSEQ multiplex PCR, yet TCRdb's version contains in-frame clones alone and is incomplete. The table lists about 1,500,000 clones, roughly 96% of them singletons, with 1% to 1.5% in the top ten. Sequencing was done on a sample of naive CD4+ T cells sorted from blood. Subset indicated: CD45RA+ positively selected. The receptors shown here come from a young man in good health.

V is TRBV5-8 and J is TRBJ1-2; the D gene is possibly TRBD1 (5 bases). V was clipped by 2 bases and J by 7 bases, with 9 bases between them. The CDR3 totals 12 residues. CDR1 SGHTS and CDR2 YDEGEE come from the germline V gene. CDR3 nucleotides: TGTGCCAGCAGCTTCGGGAGGGGTGGCTACACCTTC. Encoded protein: CASSFGRGGYTF. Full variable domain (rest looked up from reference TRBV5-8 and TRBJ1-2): EAGVTQSPTHLIKTRGQQATLRCSPISGHTSVYWYQQALGLGLQFLLWYDEGEERNRGNFPPRFSGRQFPNYSSELNVNALELEDSALYLCASSFGRGGYTFGSGTRLTVV.

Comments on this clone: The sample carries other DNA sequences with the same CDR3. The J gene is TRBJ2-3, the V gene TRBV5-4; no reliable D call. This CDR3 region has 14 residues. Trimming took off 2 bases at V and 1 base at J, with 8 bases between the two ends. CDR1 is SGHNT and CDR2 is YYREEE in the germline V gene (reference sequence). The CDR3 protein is CASSFPGRTDTQYF. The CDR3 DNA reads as TGTGCCAGCAGCTTTCCCGGGCGCACAGATACGCAGTATTTT.

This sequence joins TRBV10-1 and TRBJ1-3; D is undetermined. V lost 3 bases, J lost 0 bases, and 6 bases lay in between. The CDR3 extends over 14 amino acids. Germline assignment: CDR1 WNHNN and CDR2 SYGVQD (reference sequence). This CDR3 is CASSDRSSGNTIYF. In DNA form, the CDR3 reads TGCGCCAGCAGTGATCGGTCCTCTGGAAACACCATATATTTT.

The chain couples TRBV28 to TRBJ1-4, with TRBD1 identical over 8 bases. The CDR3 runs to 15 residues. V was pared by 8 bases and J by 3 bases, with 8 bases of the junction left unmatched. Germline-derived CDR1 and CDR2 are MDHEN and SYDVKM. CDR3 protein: CASSLQGVPNEKLFF. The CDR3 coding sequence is TGTGCCAGCTCCCTACAGGGGGTCCCTAATGAAAAACTGTTTTTT.

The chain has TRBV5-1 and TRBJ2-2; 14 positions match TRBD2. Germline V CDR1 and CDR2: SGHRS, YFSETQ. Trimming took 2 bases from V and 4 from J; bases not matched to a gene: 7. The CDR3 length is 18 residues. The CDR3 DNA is TGCGCCAGCAGCTTCGGGACTAGCGGGAGAGTATTCACCGGGGAGCTGTTTTTT. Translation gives CASSFGTSGRVFTGELFF.

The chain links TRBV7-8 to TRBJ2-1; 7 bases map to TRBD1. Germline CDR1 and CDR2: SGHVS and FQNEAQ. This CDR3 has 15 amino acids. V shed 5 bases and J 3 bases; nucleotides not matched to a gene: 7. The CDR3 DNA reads TGTGCCAGCAGCGGCAGAAGGGACAGCTACAATGAGCAGTTCTTC. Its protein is CASSGRRDSYNEQFF.

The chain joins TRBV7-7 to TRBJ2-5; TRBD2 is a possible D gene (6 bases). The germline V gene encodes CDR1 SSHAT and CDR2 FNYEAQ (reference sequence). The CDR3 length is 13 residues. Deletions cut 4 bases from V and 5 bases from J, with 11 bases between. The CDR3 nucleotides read TGTGCCAGCAGCTCGGGGGTTATCGAGACCCAGTACTTC. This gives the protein CASSSGVIETQYF.

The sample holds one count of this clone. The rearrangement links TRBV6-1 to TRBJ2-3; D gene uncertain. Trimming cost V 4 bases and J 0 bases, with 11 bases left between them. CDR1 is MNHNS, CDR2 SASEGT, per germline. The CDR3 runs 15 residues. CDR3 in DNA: TGTGCCAGCAGTGTTTACAGATCTAGCACAGATACGCAGTATTTT. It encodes CASSVYRSSTDTQYF.

The CDR3 protein is CASSWGLAGGPHEQFF. CDR3 DNA: TGCGCCAGCAGCTGGGGACTAGCGGGAGGGCCCCATGAGCAGTTCTTC. The genes are TRBV5-1 and TRBJ2-1; 16 positions match TRBD2. V lost 3 bases to trimming and J lost 8 bases; unmatched junction nucleotides: 5. Germline V gives CDR1 SGHRS, CDR2 YFSETQ. The CDR3 totals 16 residues.

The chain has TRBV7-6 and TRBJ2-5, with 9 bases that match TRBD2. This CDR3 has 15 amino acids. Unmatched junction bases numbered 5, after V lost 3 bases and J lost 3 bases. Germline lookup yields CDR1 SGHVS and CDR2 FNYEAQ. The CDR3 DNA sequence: TGTGCCAGCAGCTTGATAGCGGGAGATAAAGAGACCCAGTACTTC. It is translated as CASSLIAGDKETQYF.

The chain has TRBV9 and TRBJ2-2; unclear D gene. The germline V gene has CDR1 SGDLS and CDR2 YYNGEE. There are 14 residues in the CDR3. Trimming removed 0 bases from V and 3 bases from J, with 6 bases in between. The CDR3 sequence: CASSVGSYTGELFF. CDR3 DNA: TGTGCCAGCAGCGTAGGTAGTTACACCGGGGAGCTGTTTTTT.

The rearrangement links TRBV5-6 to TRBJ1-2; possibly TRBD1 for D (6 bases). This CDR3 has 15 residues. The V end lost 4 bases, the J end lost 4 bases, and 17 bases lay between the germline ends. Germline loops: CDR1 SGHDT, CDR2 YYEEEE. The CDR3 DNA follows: TGTGCCAGCAGCGCGAGGCGGGGGCGTCCCTATGGCTACACCTTC. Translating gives CASSARRGRPYGYTF.

CDR3 sequence: CSVGFGVGPTYYEQYF. CDR3 nucleotides: TGCAGCGTTGGGTTCGGGGTTGGCCCCACGTACTACGAGCAGTACTTC. This sequence joins TRBV29-1 and TRBJ2-7, with D perhaps matching TRBD2 (5 bases). CDR1 SQVTM and CDR2 ANQGSEA come from the germline V gene. Trimming stripped 4 bases from V and 3 bases from J, with 22 bases between. The length of the CDR3 is 16 residues.

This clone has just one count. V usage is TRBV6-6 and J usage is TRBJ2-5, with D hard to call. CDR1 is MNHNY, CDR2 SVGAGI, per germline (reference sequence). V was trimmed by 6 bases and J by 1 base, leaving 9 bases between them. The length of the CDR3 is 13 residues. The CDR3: CASRPRPQETQYF. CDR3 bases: TGTGCCAGCAGACCTCGGCCCCAAGAGACCCAGTACTTC.

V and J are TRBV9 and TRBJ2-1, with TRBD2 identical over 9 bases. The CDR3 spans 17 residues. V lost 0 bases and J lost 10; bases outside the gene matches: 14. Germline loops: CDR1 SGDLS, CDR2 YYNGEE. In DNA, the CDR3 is TGTGCCAGCAGCGTAGCGCCCAGTGGGGCGGGAGGGCTCGAGCAGTTCTTC. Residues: CASSVAPSGAGGLEQFF.

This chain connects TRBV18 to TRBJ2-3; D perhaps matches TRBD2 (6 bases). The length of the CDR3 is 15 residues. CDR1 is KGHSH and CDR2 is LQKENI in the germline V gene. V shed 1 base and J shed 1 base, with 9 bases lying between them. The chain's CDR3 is CASSPLPSGTDTQYF. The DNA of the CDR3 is TGTGCCAGCTCACCACTCCCTAGCGGCACAGATACGCAGTATTTT.

CDR3 bases: TGTGCTAGTGGTTTGGAAAATTACGAGCAGTACTTC. The encoded protein is CASGLENYEQYF. The V call is TRBV12-5, the J call TRBJ2-7, with D unresolved. V lost 1 base, J lost 4 bases, and 5 bases lay in between. This CDR3 is built from 12 residues. CDR1 and CDR2 from the germline V gene are LGHNT and FRNRAP.

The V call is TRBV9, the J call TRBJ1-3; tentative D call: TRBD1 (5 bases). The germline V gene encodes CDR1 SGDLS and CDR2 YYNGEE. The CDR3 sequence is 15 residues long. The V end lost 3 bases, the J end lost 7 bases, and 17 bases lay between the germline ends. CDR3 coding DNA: TGTGCCAGCAGCGCGTCCGGACAACCGGGGAACACCATATATTTT. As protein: CASSASGQPGNTIYF.

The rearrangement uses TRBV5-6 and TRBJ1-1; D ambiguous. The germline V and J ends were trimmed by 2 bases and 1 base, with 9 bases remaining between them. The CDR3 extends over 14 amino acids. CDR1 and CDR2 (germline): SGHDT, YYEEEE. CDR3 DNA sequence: TGTGCCAGCAGCTTTATTACATCGAACACTGAAGCTTTCTTT. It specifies CASSFITSNTEAFF.

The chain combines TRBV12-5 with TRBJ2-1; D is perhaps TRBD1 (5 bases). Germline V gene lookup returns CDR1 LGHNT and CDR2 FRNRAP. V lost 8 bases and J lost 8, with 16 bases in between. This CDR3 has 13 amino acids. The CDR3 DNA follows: TGTGCTAGTAAAGGGGCAAGGTCGGATGAGCAGTTCTTC. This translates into CASKGARSDEQFF. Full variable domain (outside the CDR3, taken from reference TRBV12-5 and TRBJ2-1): DARVTQTPRHKVTEMGQEVTMRCQPILGHNTVFWYRQTMMQGLELLAYFRNRAPLDDSGMPKDRFSAEMPDATLATLKIQPSEPRDSAVYFCASKGARSDEQFFGPGTRLTVL.

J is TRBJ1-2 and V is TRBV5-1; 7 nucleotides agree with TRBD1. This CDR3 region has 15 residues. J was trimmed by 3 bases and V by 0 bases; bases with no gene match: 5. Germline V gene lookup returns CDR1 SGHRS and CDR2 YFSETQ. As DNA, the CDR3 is TGCGCCAGCAGCTTGGCGGGACAGAGTGACTATGGCTACACCTTC. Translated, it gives CASSLAGQSDYGYTF.

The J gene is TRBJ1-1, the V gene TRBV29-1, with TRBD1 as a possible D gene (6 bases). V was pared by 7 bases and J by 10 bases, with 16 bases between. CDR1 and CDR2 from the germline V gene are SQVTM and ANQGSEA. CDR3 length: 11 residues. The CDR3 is CSADRGRGAFF. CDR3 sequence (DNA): TGCAGCGCCGACCGTGGCAGGGGAGCTTTCTTT. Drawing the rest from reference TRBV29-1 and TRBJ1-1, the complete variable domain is SAVISQKPSRDICQRGTSLTIQCQVDSQVTMMFWYRQQPGQSLTLIATANQGSEATYESGFVIDKFPISRPNLTFSTLTVSNMSPEDSSIYLCSADRGRGAFFGQGTRLTVV.

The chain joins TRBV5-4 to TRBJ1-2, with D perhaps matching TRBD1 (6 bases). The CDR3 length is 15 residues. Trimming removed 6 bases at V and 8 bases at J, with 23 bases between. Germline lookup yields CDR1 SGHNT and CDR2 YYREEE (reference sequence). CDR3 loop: CASNPRDTGEGGYTF. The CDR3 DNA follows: TGTGCCAGCAACCCCCGGGACACGGGAGAGGGAGGCTACACCTTC.

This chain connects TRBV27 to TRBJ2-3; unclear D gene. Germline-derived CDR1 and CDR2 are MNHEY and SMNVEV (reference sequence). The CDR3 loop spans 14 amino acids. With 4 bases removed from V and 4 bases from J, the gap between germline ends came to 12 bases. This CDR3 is CASSSVGIADTQYF. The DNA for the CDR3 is TGTGCCAGCAGTTCGGTGGGCATAGCAGATACGCAGTATTTT.

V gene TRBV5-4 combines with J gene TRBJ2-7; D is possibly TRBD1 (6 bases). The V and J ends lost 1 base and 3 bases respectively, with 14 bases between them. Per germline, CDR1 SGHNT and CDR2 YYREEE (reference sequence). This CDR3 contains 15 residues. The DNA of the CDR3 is TGTGCCAGCAGCTTGCCGAAAGAGGGGGTCTACGAGCAGTACTTC. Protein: CASSLPKEGVYEQYF.

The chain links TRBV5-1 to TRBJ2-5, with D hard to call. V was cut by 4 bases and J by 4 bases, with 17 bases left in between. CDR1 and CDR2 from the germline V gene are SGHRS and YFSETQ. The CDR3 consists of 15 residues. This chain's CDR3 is CASSRLPWSGETQYF. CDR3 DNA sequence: TGCGCCAGCAGCCGTTTACCTTGGAGTGGAGAGACCCAGTACTTC.